One sample yielded the 31 T cell receptor beta chains listed below, sequenced in a study of blood T cell repertoires in COVID-19. Sequencing was performed with immunoSEQ multiplex PCR; in TCRdb, only in-frame clones are kept and a portion is missing. Here the sample spans 85,000 to 120,000 clones, approximately 86% being singletons. Sequencing input: peripheral blood. The receptors were gathered from a man in his forties or fifties with active or convalescent COVID-19.

V gene TRBV20-1 combines with J gene TRBJ2-3; D ambiguous. The CDR3 contains 11 residues. Germline V CDR1 and CDR2: DFQATT, SNEGSKA (reference sequence). Trimming stripped 7 bases from V and 6 bases from J, with 11 bases between. The CDR3 is CSGALFDTQYF. For the CDR3, the DNA is TGCAGTGGAGCCCTTTTTGATACGCAGTATTTT.

V usage is TRBV6-1 and J usage is TRBJ1-1, with D unresolved. The germline gives CDR1 MNHNS, CDR2 SASEGT. Deletions cut 5 bases from V and 0 bases from J, with 10 bases between. This CDR3 has 14 amino acids. As DNA, the CDR3 is TGTGCCAGCAGTCCCAGGCCACTGAACACTGAAGCTTTCTTT. Its translation is CASSPRPLNTEAFF.

The gene calls are TRBV7-2 and TRBJ1-2; 8 bases map to TRBD1. J was trimmed by 2 bases and V by 3 bases; bases with no gene match: 5. The germline CDR1 and CDR2 sequences are SGHTA and FQGNSA. CDR3 length equals 15 residues. This chain's CDR3 is CASSFDRGRNYGYTF. The CDR3 bases are TGTGCCAGCAGCTTTGACAGGGGCAGGAACTATGGCTACACCTTC.

This clone turned up a few times. The rearrangement uses TRBV30 and TRBJ1-6; 8 positions match TRBD1. V was pared by 0 bases and J by 6 bases, with 1 base of the junction left unmatched. This CDR3 is 14 amino acids long. The V gene's germline CDR1 is GTSNPN and CDR2 SVGIG (reference sequence). The chain's CDR3 is CAWSVTGGNSPLHF. For the CDR3, the DNA is TGTGCCTGGAGTGTCACAGGGGGTAATTCACCCCTCCACTTT.

The chain couples TRBV7-8 to TRBJ2-4, with 12 bases fitting TRBD2. Trimming took 6 bases from V and 4 from J; bases not matched to a gene: 1. CDR1 is SGHVS, CDR2 FQNEAQ, per germline. The CDR3 length is 14 residues. CDR3 in DNA: TGTGCCAGCAGAGGACTAGCGGGGAAAAACATTCAGTACTTC. Amino acid sequence: CASRGLAGKNIQYF.

This chain connects TRBV6-1 to TRBJ2-1, with 11 bases identical to TRBD1. With V trimmed by 4 bases and J by 3 bases, 11 bases remained unmatched. CDR3 size: 18 residues. Germline CDR1 MNHNS, CDR2 SASEGT. In DNA, the CDR3 is TGTGCCAGCAGTGCGTACAGTCCGGGACAGGGGGGCTACAATGAGCAGTTCTTC. It encodes CASSAYSPGQGGYNEQFF.

The chain employs TRBV19 and TRBJ1-4; 10 positions agree with TRBD1. V lost 8 bases to trimming and J lost 0 bases; unmatched junction nucleotides: 3. The CDR3 consists of 15 residues. Germline V gives CDR1 LNHDA, CDR2 SQIVND (reference sequence). The CDR3 is CASRDRGATNEKLFF. The CDR3 nucleotides are TGTGCCAGTCGGGACAGGGGTGCAACTAATGAAAAACTGTTTTTT.

The chain has TRBV6-5 and TRBJ1-5, with 8 bases lining up with TRBD1. This CDR3 region has 13 residues. Germline CDR1 MNHEY, CDR2 SVGAGI. Losses at the gene ends were 6 bases for V and 5 bases for J; bases not matched to a gene: 3. For the CDR3, the DNA is TGTGCCAGCAGGCAGACAGGGGATCAGCCCCAGCATTTT. Translation gives CASRQTGDQPQHF.

V is TRBV10-3 and J is TRBJ1-1; 7 bases are a match to TRBD1. CDR1 and CDR2 from the germline V gene are ENHRY and SYGVKD. CDR3 length: 15 amino acids. The V and J ends lost 10 bases and 0 bases, in that order; junction bases with no gene match: 11. In DNA form, the CDR3 reads TGTGCCACCTACCGGACAGGTCCCATGAACACTGAAGCTTTCTTT. This codes for CATYRTGPMNTEAFF.

CDR3 coding DNA: TGTGCCAGCACCTTGGTCAGGGGGCAAGGTGAGCAGTTCTTC. Its translation: CASTLVRGQGEQFF. The chain combines TRBV6-5 with TRBJ2-1; TRBD1 agrees at 8 bases. This CDR3 region has 14 residues. J lost 9 bases, V lost 7 bases, and 11 bases had no gene match. The V gene's germline CDR1 is MNHEY and CDR2 SVGAGI.

The gene calls are TRBV6-6 and TRBJ1-6; D remains unclear. CDR1 and CDR2 (germline): MNHNY, SVGAGI (reference sequence). The length of the CDR3 is 15 residues. Trimming took off 0 bases at V and 10 bases at J, with 13 bases between the two ends. CDR3 loop: CASSYSTGLESPLHF. CDR3 coding DNA: TGTGCCAGCAGTTACTCGACGGGTCTGGAATCACCCCTCCACTTT.

The chain couples TRBV9 to TRBJ2-5; 7 nucleotides align to TRBD1. J gave up 5 bases and V 3 bases, and 7 bases lay outside the gene matches. The germline V gene encodes CDR1 SGDLS and CDR2 YYNGEE. CDR3 length: 14 residues. The CDR3 spells CASSASQGRETQYF. For the CDR3, the DNA is TGTGCCAGCAGCGCTTCACAGGGGCGGGAGACCCAGTACTTC.

This chain links TRBV7-2 with TRBJ2-3; no definite D call. This CDR3 comprises 14 residues. Germline V gives CDR1 SGHTA, CDR2 FQGNSA. V was clipped by 6 bases and J by 0 bases, with 10 bases between them. The CDR3 loop reads CASRAGHSTDTQYF. DNA for the CDR3: TGTGCCAGCAGAGCAGGTCATAGCACAGATACGCAGTATTTT.

This chain connects TRBV19 to TRBJ1-5; perhaps TRBD1 as D (5 bases). Trimming stripped 6 bases from V and 8 bases from J, with 17 bases between. Germline CDR1 reads LNHDA; CDR2 reads SQIVND (reference sequence). This CDR3 comprises 14 residues. This CDR3 reads CASRPGPGGEPQHF. The DNA for the CDR3 is TGTGCCAGTAGACCGGGCCCGGGGGGGGAGCCCCAGCATTTT.

The gene calls are TRBV18 and TRBJ1-4; the match to TRBD1 covers 7 bases. Trimming at V came to 3 bases and at J to 3 bases, leaving 7 bases not matched to a gene. CDR3 length: 16 residues. Per the germline V gene, CDR1 is KGHSH and CDR2 is LQKENI. The CDR3 DNA sequence: TGTGCCAGCTCACCGTTTGAAACAGGGGCTAATGAAAAACTGTTTTTT. Its translation is CASSPFETGANEKLFF.

For the CDR3, the DNA is TGTGCCAGCCACAGGGGGAACTCCTACAATGAGCAGTTCTTC. Translating it yields CASHRGNSYNEQFF. This rearrangement joins TRBV19 to TRBJ2-1; 8 bases match TRBD1. Germline V gene lookup returns CDR1 LNHDA and CDR2 SQIVND (reference sequence). With 9 bases clipped from V and 0 bases from J, the junction kept 4 bases outside the gene matches. This CDR3 is 14 amino acids long.

Sample share makes this clone medium-sized. The J gene is TRBJ2-1, the V gene TRBV7-9; 8 bases are a match to TRBD2. CDR3 length: 15 amino acids. With V trimmed by 5 bases and J by 6 bases, 9 bases remained unmatched. CDR1 and CDR2 (germline): SEHNR, FQNEAQ (reference sequence). Written as DNA, the CDR3 is TGTGCCAGCAGCCTCATCGGGGGGGCAATCAATGAGCAGTTCTTC. Protein sequence: CASSLIGGAINEQFF.

In its sample, this clone is medium-sized (0.01 to 0.1%). The chain employs TRBV9 and TRBJ1-5; TRBD1 aligns across 9 bases. The CDR3 is 15 residues long. V was clipped by 4 bases and J by 6 bases; unmatched bases: 8. Per germline, CDR1 SGDLS and CDR2 YYNGEE. The CDR3 region has the DNA TGTGCCAGCAGCAGCGGGGACAGGGAGGGTCAGCCCCAGCATTTT. This codes for CASSSGDREGQPQHF. Based on the CDR3 plus reference TRBV9 and TRBJ1-5, the full variable domain is DSGVTQTPKHLITATGQRVTLRCSPRSGDLSVYWYQQSLDQGLQFLIQYYNGEERAKGNILERFSAQQFPDLHSELNLSSLELGDSALYFCASSSGDREGQPQHFGDGTRLSIL.

The V call is TRBV4-3, the J call TRBJ2-1; TRBD1 agrees at 7 bases. V was clipped by 3 bases and J by 3 bases; unmatched bases: 8. Germline V CDR1 and CDR2: LGHNA, YSLEER. The CDR3 covers 16 residues. Here the CDR3 DNA reads TGCGCCAGCAGCCAGAGTTCAGGGACAGTCTACAATGAGCAGTTCTTC. Translation gives CASSQSSGTVYNEQFF.

The chain recombines TRBV5-4 with TRBJ2-7; perhaps TRBD2 as D (6 bases). From germline, CDR1 is SGHNT and CDR2 YYREEE (reference sequence). The CDR3 runs 13 residues. The V gene lost 5 bases and the J gene lost 2 bases, with 11 bases spanning the gap. The CDR3 DNA follows: TGTGCCAGCAGTACGGGACTTACCTACGAGCAGTACTTC. It specifies CASSTGLTYEQYF.

The CDR3 is CASSPGGGYGYTF. The DNA for the CDR3 is TGCGCCAGCAGTCCAGGGGGCGGTTATGGCTACACCTTC. The V gene is TRBV10-2, the J gene TRBJ1-2, with TRBD1 matching over 8 bases. Germline V gives CDR1 WSHSY, CDR2 SAAADI. The CDR3 extends over 13 amino acids. V shed 5 bases, J shed 5 bases, and the junction held 4 bases outside the gene matches.

A single count supports this clone. The chain joins TRBV5-1 to TRBJ2-3; 8 bases are a match to TRBD2. The CDR3 runs to 15 residues. CDR1 SGHRS and CDR2 YFSETQ come from the germline V gene. J was trimmed by 5 bases and V by 9 bases; bases with no gene match: 14. The DNA for the CDR3 is TGCGCCACCTCGGGAGGGGGGGTAAGTCAAGATACGCAGTATTTT. Its translation: CATSGGGVSQDTQYF.

The chain recombines TRBV2 with TRBJ2-7; 8 nucleotides line up with TRBD2. Germline CDR1 and CDR2: SNHLY and FYNNEI. V was clipped by 10 bases and J by 1 base; unmatched bases: 12. CDR3 length equals 15 residues. The CDR3 DNA reads TGTGCCACCGAGGGCTTAGCGGGAACGTCCTACGAGCAGTACTTC. Translation: CATEGLAGTSYEQYF.

The rearrangement uses TRBV3-1 (or the pseudogene TRBV3-2) and TRBJ2-5; a possible D gene is TRBD1 (6 bases). The V end was cut by 4 bases, the J end by 2 bases, with 23 bases between. The CDR3 extends over 18 amino acids. Germline V gene data show CDR1 as LGHDT and CDR2 as YNNKEL (reference sequence). Written as DNA, the CDR3 is TGTGCCAGCAGCCCCAAGGTCGCCGGGACAAGTGTGCAAGAGACCCAGTACTTC. This codes for CASSPKVAGTSVQETQYF.

The V gene is TRBV28, the J gene TRBJ1-1; 9 bases agree with TRBD1. The V gene end was trimmed by 7 bases and the J gene end by 4 bases; junction bases not matched to a gene: 10. Germline V gene data show CDR1 as MDHEN and CDR2 as SYDVKM. This CDR3 is 15 amino acids long. DNA for the CDR3: TGTGCCAGCACCTCACAGGGGGCGGAGGGCACTGAAGCTTTCTTT. It encodes CASTSQGAEGTEAFF. Full variable domain (outside the CDR3, taken from reference TRBV28 and TRBJ1-1): DVKVTQSSRYLVKRTGEKVFLECVQDMDHENMFWYRQDPGLGLRLIYFSYDVKMKEKGDIPEGYSVSREKKERFSLILESASTNQTSMYLCASTSQGAEGTEAFFGQGTRLTVV.

This chain joins TRBV2 and TRBJ2-2; D uncertain. In germline, CDR1 is SNHLY, CDR2 FYNNEI. Between the trimmed V and J ends, which lost 7 bases and 3 bases, there was a span of 12 bases. This CDR3 has 14 residues. The CDR3 region is CASTSPKHTGELFF. CDR3 DNA: TGTGCCAGCACCTCTCCCAAGCACACCGGGGAGCTGTTTTTT. The complete variable domain, with remaining parts taken from reference TRBV2 and TRBJ2-2, reads EPEVTQTPSHQVTQMGQEVILRCVPISNHLYFYWYRQILGQKVEFLVSFYNNEISEKSEIFDDQFSVERPDGSNFTLKIRSTKLEDSAMYFCASTSPKHTGELFFGEGSRLTVL.

The rearrangement uses TRBV3-1 (or the pseudogene TRBV3-2) and TRBJ2-7, with 8 bases lining up with TRBD1. The CDR3 runs 15 residues. The V gene's germline CDR1 is LGHDT and CDR2 YNNKEL (reference sequence). V shed 4 bases and J 5 bases; nucleotides not matched to a gene: 10. CDR3 nucleotides: TGTGCCAGCAGCCCGGCGGTCGGACAGGGCGACGAGCAGTACTTC. The encoded protein is CASSPAVGQGDEQYF.

For the CDR3, the DNA is TGCGCCAGCAGCTTGGTTTCAGGGGACGGGGGGAGCTCCTACAATGAGCAGTTCTTC. Translating gives CASSLVSGDGGSSYNEQFF. The chain is built from TRBV5-1 and TRBJ2-1; possibly TRBD2 for D (7 bases). Per the germline V gene, CDR1 is SGHRS and CDR2 is YFSETQ. CDR3 size: 19 residues. The ends were cut back, 0 bases at V and 0 bases at J, with 19 bases in the middle.

This rearrangement joins TRBV13 to TRBJ1-5; 7 nucleotides line up with TRBD1. The trim removed 5 bases at V and 4 bases at J, leaving 11 bases unmatched. CDR1 and CDR2 from the germline V gene are PRHDT and FYEKMQ (reference sequence). The CDR3 covers 16 residues. The CDR3 sequence is CASSPRDDRVNQPQHF. CDR3 bases: TGTGCCAGCAGCCCGAGGGATGACAGGGTGAATCAGCCCCAGCATTTT.

This chain connects TRBV5-1 to TRBJ2-2; weak D call: TRBD2 (6 bases). The CDR3 covers 15 residues. Deletions cut 4 bases from V and 4 bases from J, with 14 bases between. CDR1 and CDR2 (germline): SGHRS, YFSETQ. The CDR3 is CASSPGLQATGELFF. The CDR3 DNA is TGCGCCAGCAGCCCGGGACTGCAGGCCACCGGGGAGCTGTTTTTT.

The chain uses TRBV6-5 and TRBJ1-5; maybe TRBD1 (5 bases). Deletions cut 7 bases from V and 7 bases from J, with 14 bases between. The CDR3 sequence is 13 residues long. In germline, CDR1 is MNHEY, CDR2 SVGAGI. The CDR3 DNA reads as TGTGCCAGCACAGCAGGGCAGGGACAGCCCCAGCATTTT. Its protein is CASTAGQGQPQHF.